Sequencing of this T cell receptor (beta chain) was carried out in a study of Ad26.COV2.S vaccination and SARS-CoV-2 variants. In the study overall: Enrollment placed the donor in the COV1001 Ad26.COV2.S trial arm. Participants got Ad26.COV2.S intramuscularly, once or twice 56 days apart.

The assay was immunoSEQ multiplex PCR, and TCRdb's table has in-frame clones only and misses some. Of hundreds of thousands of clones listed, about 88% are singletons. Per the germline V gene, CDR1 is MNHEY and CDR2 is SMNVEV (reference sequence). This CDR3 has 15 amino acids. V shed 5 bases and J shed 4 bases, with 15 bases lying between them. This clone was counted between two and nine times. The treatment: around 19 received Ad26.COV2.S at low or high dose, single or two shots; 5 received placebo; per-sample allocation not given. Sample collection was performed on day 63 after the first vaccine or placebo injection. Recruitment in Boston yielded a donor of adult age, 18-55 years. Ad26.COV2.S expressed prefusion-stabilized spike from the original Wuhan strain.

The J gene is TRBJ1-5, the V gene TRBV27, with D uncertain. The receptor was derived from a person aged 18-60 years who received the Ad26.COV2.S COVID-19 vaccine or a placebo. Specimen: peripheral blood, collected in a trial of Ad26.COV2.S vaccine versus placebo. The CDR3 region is CASSPGPGSNQPQHF. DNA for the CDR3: TGTGCCAGCAGTCCCGGGCCGGGATCTAATCAGCCCCAGCATTTT.